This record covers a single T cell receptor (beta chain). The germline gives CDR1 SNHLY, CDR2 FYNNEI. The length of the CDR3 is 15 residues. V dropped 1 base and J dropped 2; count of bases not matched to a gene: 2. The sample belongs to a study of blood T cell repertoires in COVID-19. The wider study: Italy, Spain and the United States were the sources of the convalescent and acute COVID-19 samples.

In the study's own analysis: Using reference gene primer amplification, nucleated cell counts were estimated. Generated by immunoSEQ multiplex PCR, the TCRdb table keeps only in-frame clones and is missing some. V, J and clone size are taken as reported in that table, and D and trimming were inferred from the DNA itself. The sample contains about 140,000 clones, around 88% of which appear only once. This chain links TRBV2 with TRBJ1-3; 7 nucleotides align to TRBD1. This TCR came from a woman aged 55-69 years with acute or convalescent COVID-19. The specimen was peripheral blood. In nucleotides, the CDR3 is TGTGCCAGCAGTGAAGAAGGGACAGCTGGAAACACCATATATTTT. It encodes CASSEEGTAGNTIYF. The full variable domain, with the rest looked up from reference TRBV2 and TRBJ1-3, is EPEVTQTPSHQVTQMGQEVILRCVPISNHLYFYWYRQILGQKVEFLVSFYNNEISEKSEIFDDQFSVERPDGSNFTLKIRSTKLEDSAMYFCASSEEGTAGNTIYFGEGSWLTVV.